This TCR beta chain was recorded in a study of T cell responses to AZD1222 COVID-19 vaccine (dated by TCRdb to the early 2020s). With respect to the entire study: AZD1222 recipients with second doses at about 4 weeks or about 12 weeks were pooled, because spike-specific TCR depth and breadth did not differ between schedules. A total of approximately 240 trial participants underwent TCR sequencing, of whom some 210 received two doses of AZD1222 and some 25 received two doses of the MenACWY control vaccine. Enrollment into the trials was organized by age into subgroups of 18-55, 56-69 and 70-plus years, and those subgroups contained roughly 150, 30 and 60 TCR-sequenced participants, respectively.

The germline V gene sets CDR1 to SGHRS and CDR2 to YFSETQ. The CDR3 spans 13 residues, from the cysteine through the phenylalanine. This entry keeps only the CDR3 DNA: 39 bases, framed from base 1. Cut back by 0 bases and 5 bases, the V and J ends lie 8 bases apart. The CDR3 regions of human TCRbeta chains were analyzed by immunosequencing. The study's processing was this. Repertoire TCRs were checked for matches against a reference library of SARS-CoV-2-specific TCRs that had been generated using the MIRA antigen-specificity platform. Breadth meant the fraction of unique TCRs that were SARS-CoV-2-associated, whereas depth meant the fraction of total T cells that were SARS-CoV-2-associated. Using the MIRA data, each spike-specific TCR was assigned both to the spike region to which the TCR was reactive and to a CD4 or CD8 class. Log10-transformed breadth and depth values were compared by one-way ANOVA with Sidak's multiple comparisons tests. TCRdb holds this immuneACCESS table with in-frame rearrangements only. Some clones are missing; in checked studies, unresolved V genes explain under half, and the rest has no known cause. V, J and clone size were drawn from that table, and D and trimming were deduced from the DNA. In this sample the table shows roughly 190,000 clones, approximately 91% of which occur a single time. Roughly 0.99% of the sample rests with the top ten.

A note on this clone: Its target antigen remains unknown. No much larger clonotype is one base removed from it; base qualities were not supplied.

Sample time point, as interpreted from the label and publication: baseline before first vaccination. Vaccinee samples were obtained from the UK trials COV001 and COV002, which included a single-blind randomized controlled phase 2/3 trial of AZD1222 (ChAdOx1 nCoV-19) in healthy adults. Trial participant PBMC samples were collected at day 0 and day 28 after the second dose for TCRbeta chain sequencing. Points the paper makes about the study in general: Because no day 14 peak-response samples were available, the repertoires could be characterized only after the peak T cell response. Most participants were white British and females outnumbered males, and the authors suggested that clonal diversity may have been underestimated. In the small 56-69-year group, the increase in depth fell short of significance, most likely because of low power. Vaccine-associated CD4 TCRs spanned the whole spike protein, with dominant responses in regions 160-218 and 743-854. Only five to seven AZD1222 recipients were SARS-CoV-2 seropositive at baseline, limiting conclusions about previously exposed vaccinees. After two AZD1222 doses, both the breadth and the depth of spike-specific TCRs were significantly higher than at day 0 and than in MenACWY recipients. Reportedly, close to half of the unique spike-specific TCRs recognized epitopes lying outside the regions that are mutated in the B.1.351 and B.1.1.7 variants.

Sequencing used peripheral blood, obtained on day 0 of AZD1222 vaccination. The sequence links TRBV5-1 to TRBJ1-1; the D segment could be TRBD1, given 5 matching bases. This clonotype was sampled from an adult in good health. The DNA sequence is as follows: TGCGCCAGCAGCTTGGAGGGGAGGACTGAAGCTTTCTTT. This gives the protein CASSLEGRTEAFF.